This T cell receptor (beta chain) is drawn from a study of shared clonotypes between healthy human individuals. Naivety among CD8 cells was defined by CD45RO negativity and positive CCR7 selection, thereby excluding terminally differentiated effector memory CD45RA+ cells. Here immunoSEQ multiplex PCR was the method, and the copy in TCRdb shows in-frame clones only, minus some. The data hold about 2.2 million clones, with about 94% observed a single time. The CDR3 totals 12 residues. From germline, CDR1 is LNHDA and CDR2 SQIVND (reference sequence). V gave up 3 bases and J gave up 6 bases, with 7 bases separating them.

What was sequenced was naive CD8+ T cells from PBMCs. The chain recombines TRBV19 with TRBJ2-3; no clear D. The receptor's source is a man aged 18 to 30 in good health. Some clones in this sample may be carry-over from other donors' samples. The CDR3, as DNA: TGTGCCAGTAGTATTGAGTGGGATACGCAGTATTTT. Translated, it gives CASSIEWDTQYF.